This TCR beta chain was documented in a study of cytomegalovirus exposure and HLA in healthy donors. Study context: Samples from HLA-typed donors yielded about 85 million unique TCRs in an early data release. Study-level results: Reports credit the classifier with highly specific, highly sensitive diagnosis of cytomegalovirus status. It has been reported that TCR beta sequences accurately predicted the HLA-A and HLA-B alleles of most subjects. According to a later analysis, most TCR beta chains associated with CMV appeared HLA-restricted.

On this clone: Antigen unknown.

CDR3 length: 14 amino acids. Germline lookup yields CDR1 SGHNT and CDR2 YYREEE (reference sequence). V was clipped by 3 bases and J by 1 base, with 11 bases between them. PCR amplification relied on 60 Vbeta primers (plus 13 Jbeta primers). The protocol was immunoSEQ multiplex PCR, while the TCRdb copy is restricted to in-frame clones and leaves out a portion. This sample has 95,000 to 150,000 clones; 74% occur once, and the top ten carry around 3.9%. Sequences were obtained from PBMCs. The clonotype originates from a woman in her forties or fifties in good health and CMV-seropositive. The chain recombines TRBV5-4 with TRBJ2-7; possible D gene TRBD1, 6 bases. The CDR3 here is CASSSRTDSYEQYF. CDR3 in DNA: TGTGCCAGCAGCTCAAGGACAGATTCCTACGAGCAGTACTTC.